These 21 T cell receptor beta chains were sequenced from one sample in a study of beta chain features in type 1 diabetes. Study-wide findings and caveats: TCRB CDR3s were moderately but significantly shorter in Type 1 diabetes patients in all four CD4+ subsets.

Sequencing targeted expressed TCRB transcripts, as all isolated RNA had been reverse transcribed. Profiling relied on immunoSEQ multiplex PCR, and the TCRdb table lists in-frame clones only, not all of them. The table includes over 600,000 clones, around 12% detected once. Antigen specificity for these receptors is unknown. The sample comprised naive CD4+ T cells from blood. The receptor source for this set is a man in his thirties or forties with type 1 diabetes.

V is TRBV9 and J is TRBJ1-2, with 11 bases lining up with TRBD1. Germline V gene sequence: CDR1 SGDLS, CDR2 YYNGEE. V shed 4 bases and J 6 bases; nucleotides not matched to a gene: 8. The CDR3 sequence is 15 residues long. The CDR3 loop is CASSLNGDRGNGYTF. CDR3 bases: TGTGCCAGCAGCCTAAACGGGGACAGGGGGAATGGCTACACCTTC.

This clone was counted only a few times. The chain links TRBV7-9 to TRBJ1-2; D gene ambiguous. Trimming removed 4 bases from V and 8 bases from J, with 14 bases in between. Germline V gene sequence: CDR1 SEHNR, CDR2 FQNEAQ (reference sequence). CDR3 size: 13 residues. DNA for the CDR3: TGTGCCAGCAGCTCCTGGACGTCAGGAGGCTACACCTTC. Translated: CASSSWTSGGYTF.

Only a few counts were recorded for this clone. The chain employs TRBV29-1 and TRBJ1-1; D ambiguous. Germline values: CDR1 SQVTM, CDR2 ANQGSEA. With 4 bases removed from V and 8 bases from J, the gap between germline ends came to 14 bases. This CDR3 has 12 amino acids. The CDR3 DNA reads TGCAGCGTTGCCCCCCCCGGGGAGGAAGCTTTCTTT. As protein: CSVAPPGEEAFF.

The chain uses TRBV29-1 and TRBJ2-7, with D tentatively TRBD1 or TRBD2 (7 bases each). Looked up from germline, CDR1 is SQVTM and CDR2 is ANQGSEA. Trimming left V 5 bases short and J 4 bases short, with 24 bases between. The CDR3 is 16 residues long. CDR3 bases: TGCAGCGTTTCCAAGGGGGGGGACAGCCTCGTTTACGAGCAGTACTTC. Translating it yields CSVSKGGDSLVYEQYF.

The V gene is TRBV9, the J gene TRBJ2-3; the D gene is possibly TRBD1 (6 bases). This CDR3 spans 15 amino acids. Germline V lookup: CDR1 SGDLS, CDR2 YYNGEE. The ends were cut back, 0 bases at V and 1 base at J, with 9 bases in the middle. This CDR3 is CASSVEGHRTDTQYF. The CDR3 DNA reads TGTGCCAGCAGCGTAGAGGGACACCGCACAGATACGCAGTATTTT.

This clone has more than one count but fewer than ten. This chain links TRBV5-1 with TRBJ1-4; D might be TRBD1 (6 bases). The CDR3 is 14 amino acids. Germline CDR1 and CDR2: SGHRS and YFSETQ. The V end lost 0 bases, the J end lost 7 bases, and 10 bases lay between the germline ends. The CDR3 nucleotides read TGCGCCAGCAGCTTGGGCGGGGGCGGTGAAAAACTGTTTTTT. It translates to CASSLGGGGEKLFF.

The chain recombines TRBV4-2 with TRBJ1-5; D is unclear. Trimming removed 0 bases at V and 4 bases at J, with 4 bases between. CDR3 length equals 13 residues. The germline gives CDR1 LGHNA, CDR2 YNFKEQ. This CDR3 reads CASSQDMNQPQHF. In nucleotides, the CDR3 is TGTGCCAGCAGCCAAGATATGAATCAGCCCCAGCATTTT.

Only a few counts were recorded for this clone. The chain has TRBV10-3 and TRBJ2-3; 7 bases fit TRBD2. In germline, CDR1 is ENHRY, CDR2 SYGVKD. V gave up 3 bases and J gave up 1 base; unmatched junction bases: 4. The CDR3 contains 15 residues. The CDR3: CAISELSGGTDTQYF. CDR3 coding DNA: TGTGCCATCAGTGAATTAAGCGGGGGCACAGATACGCAGTATTTT.

This clone was seen only a few times. The chain combines TRBV6-1 with TRBJ2-1; 7 bases line up with TRBD1. V trimming: 9 bases; J trimming: 2 bases; junction bases outside the gene matches: 7. From germline, CDR1 is MNHNS and CDR2 SASEGT. The CDR3 is 14 amino acids. The DNA for the CDR3 is TGTGCCAGTCTCACAGGGGCGGCCTACAATGAGCAGTTCTTC. The encoded protein is CASLTGAAYNEQFF.

This clone appeared a few times. The rearrangement joins TRBV9 to TRBJ2-6; 11 bases agree with TRBD1. From germline, CDR1 is SGDLS and CDR2 YYNGEE. V lost 2 bases, J lost 0 bases, and 7 bases stayed unmatched. The CDR3 runs 19 residues. The CDR3 loop is CASSVPEDRGLSGANVLTF. For the CDR3, the DNA is TGTGCCAGCAGCGTTCCTGAGGACAGGGGGCTCTCTGGGGCCAACGTCCTGACTTTC.

Here the CDR3 reads CASSALHGGEKLFF. The CDR3 DNA reads as TGTGCCAGCAGCGCGCTCCATGGGGGAGAAAAACTGTTTTTT. The genes are TRBV9 and TRBJ1-4, with D maybe TRBD1 (5 bases). Trimming removed 3 bases at V and 8 bases at J, with 14 bases between. The germline V gene has CDR1 SGDLS and CDR2 YYNGEE. The CDR3 covers 14 residues.

The chain's CDR3 is CAWKGTVNSPLHF. For the CDR3, the DNA is TGTGCCTGGAAAGGGACGGTTAATTCACCCCTCCACTTT. The chain has TRBV30 and TRBJ1-6; D perhaps matches TRBD1 (5 bases). The CDR3 is 13 residues long. V was clipped by 4 bases and J by 6 bases, with 10 bases between them. In germline, CDR1 is GTSNPN, CDR2 SVGIG (reference sequence).

The rearrangement joins TRBV20-1 to TRBJ1-2; D ambiguous. Trimming took 0 bases from V and 11 from J, leaving 10 bases between them. CDR3 length equals 11 residues. Germline V gene data show CDR1 as DFQATT and CDR2 as SNEGSKA (reference sequence). This CDR3 reads CSARDPNRYTF. The DNA of the CDR3 is TGCAGTGCTAGAGATCCCAACCGGTACACCTTC.

This clone was observed a few times. The CDR3 spells CASRRGAAQETQYF. In DNA, the CDR3 is TGTGCCAGCAGGAGGGGGGCTGCTCAAGAGACCCAGTACTTC. The chain carries TRBV25-1 and TRBJ2-5, with D possibly being TRBD1 or TRBD2 (6 bases each). The CDR3 extends over 14 amino acids. V shed 6 bases and J shed 2 bases, with 13 bases lying between them. The germline gives CDR1 MGHDK, CDR2 SYGVNS.

The table lists this clone with a few counts. The V and J genes are TRBV6-1 and TRBJ2-1; 8 bases map to TRBD1. V dropped 10 bases and J dropped 3; count of bases not matched to a gene: 8. Per germline, CDR1 MNHNS and CDR2 SASEGT. The CDR3 runs to 14 residues. The CDR3 reads CAIMAGGNYNEQFF. The CDR3 DNA follows: TGTGCCATCATGGCAGGGGGCAACTACAATGAGCAGTTCTTC.

The chain carries TRBV7-3 and TRBJ2-1; D is possibly TRBD1 (7 bases). Trimming removed 5 bases at V and 5 bases at J, with 16 bases between. The CDR3 is 15 amino acids. Germline CDR1 is SGHTA and CDR2 is FQGTGA. CDR3 residues: CASSPGGGRDNEQFF. CDR3 nucleotide sequence: TGTGCCAGCAGCCCAGGGGGAGGTAGAGACAATGAGCAGTTCTTC.

This clone was found a few times. This rearrangement joins TRBV30 to TRBJ1-5; D perhaps matches TRBD1 (6 bases). V was pared by 3 bases and J by 4 bases, with 10 bases between. Germline loops: CDR1 GTSNPN, CDR2 SVGIG (reference sequence). The CDR3 is made up of 13 amino acids. DNA of the CDR3: TGTGCCTGGAGAGGGACACAGAATCAGCCCCAGCATTTT. Its translation is CAWRGTQNQPQHF.

This clone was detected only a few times. V usage is TRBV9 and J usage is TRBJ2-2; possibly TRBD1 for D (6 bases). Between the trimmed V and J ends, which lost 3 bases and 0 bases, there was a span of 15 bases. Germline V CDR1 and CDR2: SGDLS, YYNGEE. This CDR3 spans 17 amino acids. The CDR3 DNA sequence: TGTGCCAGCAGCGAGCATCCCGGGACACCGAACACCGGGGAGCTGTTTTTT. Translating it yields CASSEHPGTPNTGELFF.

The rearrangement uses TRBV5-4 and TRBJ2-4; 9 bases fit TRBD2. Trimming at V came to 3 bases and at J to 8 bases, leaving 15 bases not matched to a gene. Germline CDR1 and CDR2: SGHNT and YYREEE (reference sequence). The CDR3 is made up of 17 amino acids. CDR3 sequence reads: CASSYLLAGGPGDIQYF. The CDR3 DNA reads as TGTGCCAGCAGCTATCTACTAGCGGGTGGGCCAGGCGACATTCAGTACTTC. Based on the CDR3 plus reference TRBV5-4 and TRBJ2-4, the full variable domain is ETGVTQSPTHLIKTRGQQVTLRCSSQSGHNTVSWYQQALGQGPQFIFQYYREEENGRGNFPPRFSGLQFPNYSSELNVNALELDDSALYLCASSYLLAGGPGDIQYFGAGTRLSVL.

The chain's CDR3 is CASYRGRSETQYF. The DNA of the CDR3 is TGTGCCAGTTACAGGGGGCGTTCAGAGACCCAGTACTTC. The V gene is TRBV6-5, the J gene TRBJ2-5, with 9 bases aligning to TRBD1. The length of the CDR3 is 13 residues. The germline gives CDR1 MNHEY, CDR2 SVGAGI. The V gene end was trimmed by 9 bases and the J gene end by 4 bases; junction bases not matched to a gene: 6.

This clone turned up a few times. The chain employs TRBV2 and TRBJ1-1, with D perhaps matching TRBD1 (5 bases). In germline, CDR1 is SNHLY, CDR2 FYNNEI. Trimming shortened V by 7 bases and J by 0 bases, and 9 bases separated the two germline ends. The CDR3 is 13 amino acids. Here the CDR3 DNA reads TGTGCCAGCACCAGGGACCTGAACACTGAAGCTTTCTTT. Translating it yields CASTRDLNTEAFF.